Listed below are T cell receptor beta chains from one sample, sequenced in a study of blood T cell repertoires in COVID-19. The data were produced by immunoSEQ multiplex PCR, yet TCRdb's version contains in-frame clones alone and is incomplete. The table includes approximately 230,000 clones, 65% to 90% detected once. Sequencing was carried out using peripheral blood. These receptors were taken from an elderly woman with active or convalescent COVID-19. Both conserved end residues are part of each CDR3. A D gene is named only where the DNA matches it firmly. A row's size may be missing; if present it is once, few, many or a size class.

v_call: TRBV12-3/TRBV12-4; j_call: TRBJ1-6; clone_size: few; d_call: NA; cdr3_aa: CASSWGGVSPLHF; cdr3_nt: TGTGCCAGCAGTTGGGGGGGGGTTTCACCCCTCCACTTT
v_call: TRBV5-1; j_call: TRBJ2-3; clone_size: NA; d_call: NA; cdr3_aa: CASSLTDNTDTQYF; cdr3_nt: TGCGCCAGCAGCTTGACGGACAACACAGATACGCAGTATTTT
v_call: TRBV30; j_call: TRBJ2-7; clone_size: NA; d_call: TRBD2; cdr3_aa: CAWRPGGAGEQYF; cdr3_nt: TGTGCCTGGAGGCCCGGGGGGGCGGGCGAGCAGTACTTC
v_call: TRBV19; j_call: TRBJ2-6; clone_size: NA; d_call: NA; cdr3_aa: CASSVQGANVLTF; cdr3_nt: TGTGCCAGTAGTGTTCAGGGGGCCAACGTCCTGACTTTC
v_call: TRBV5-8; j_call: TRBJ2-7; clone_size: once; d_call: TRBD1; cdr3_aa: CASSLTGTGVYEQYF; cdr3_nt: TGTGCCAGCAGCTTGACCGGGACAGGGGTCTACGAGCAGTACTTC
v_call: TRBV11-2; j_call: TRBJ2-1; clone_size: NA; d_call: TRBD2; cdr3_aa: CASSRDYYNEQFF; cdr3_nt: TGTGCCAGCAGCCGGGACTACTACAATGAGCAGTTCTTC
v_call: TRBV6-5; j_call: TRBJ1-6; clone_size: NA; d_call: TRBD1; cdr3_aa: CASIEQGAGNSPLHF; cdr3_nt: TGTGCCAGCATCGAACAGGGGGCAGGGAATTCACCCCTCCACTTT
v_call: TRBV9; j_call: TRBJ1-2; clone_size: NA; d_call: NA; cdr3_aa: CASSVLSGGGAQYGYTF; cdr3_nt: TGTGCCAGCAGCGTCCTCAGCGGCGGGGGCGCTCAATACGGCTACACCTTC
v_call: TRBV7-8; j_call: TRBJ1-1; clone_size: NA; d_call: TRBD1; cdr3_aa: CASSLTGVAEAFF; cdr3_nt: TGTGCCAGCAGCTTAACAGGGGTGGCTGAAGCTTTCTTT
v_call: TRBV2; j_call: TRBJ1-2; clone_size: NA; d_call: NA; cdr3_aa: CASSVIVTGNYGYTF; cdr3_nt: TGTGCCAGCAGTGTTATCGTGACAGGCAACTATGGCTACACCTTC
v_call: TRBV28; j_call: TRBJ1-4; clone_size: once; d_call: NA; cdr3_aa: CASANRGEKLFF; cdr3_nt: TGTGCCAGTGCTAATCGAGGGGAAAAACTGTTTTTT
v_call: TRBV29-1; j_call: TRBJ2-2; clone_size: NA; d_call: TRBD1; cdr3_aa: CSVAQGSGGTGELFF; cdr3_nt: TGCAGCGTCGCACAAGGGTCAGGGGGAACCGGGGAGCTGTTTTTT
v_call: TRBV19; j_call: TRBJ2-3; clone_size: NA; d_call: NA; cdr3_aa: CASKALTATDTQYF; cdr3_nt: TGTGCCAGTAAAGCCCTTACCGCCACAGATACGCAGTATTTT
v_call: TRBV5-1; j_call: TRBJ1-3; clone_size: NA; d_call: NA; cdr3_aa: CASSHHRDTISSGNTIYF; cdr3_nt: TGCGCCAGCAGCCACCACCGGGACACTATTAGCTCTGGAAACACCATATATTTT
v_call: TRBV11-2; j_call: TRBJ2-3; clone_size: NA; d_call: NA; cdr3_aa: CASSLDLRGALPDTQYF; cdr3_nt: TGTGCCAGCAGCTTAGATCTTCGGGGGGCTCTCCCCGATACGCAGTATTTT
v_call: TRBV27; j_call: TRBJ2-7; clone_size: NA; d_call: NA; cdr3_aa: CASRTGRRSYEQYF; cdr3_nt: TGTGCCAGCAGGACAGGCCGCCGGTCCTACGAGCAGTACTTC
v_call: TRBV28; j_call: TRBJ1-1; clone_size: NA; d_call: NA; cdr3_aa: CASISAGDGATEAFF; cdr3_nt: TGTGCCAGTATATCAGCGGGGGACGGGGCCACTGAAGCTTTCTTT
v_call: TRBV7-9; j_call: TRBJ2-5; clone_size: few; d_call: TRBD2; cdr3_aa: CASSRGGASETQYF; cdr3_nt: TGTGCCAGCAGCCGCGGGGGGGCCTCTGAGACCCAGTACTTC
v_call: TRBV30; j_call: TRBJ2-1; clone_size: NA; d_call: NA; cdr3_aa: CAWRETVAYNEQFF; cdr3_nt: TGTGCCTGGAGAGAGACAGTCGCCTACAATGAGCAGTTCTTC
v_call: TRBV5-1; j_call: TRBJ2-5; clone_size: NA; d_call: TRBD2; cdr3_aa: CASSSGTKQETQYF; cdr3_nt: TGCGCCAGCAGCTCTGGGACTAAACAAGAGACCCAGTACTTC
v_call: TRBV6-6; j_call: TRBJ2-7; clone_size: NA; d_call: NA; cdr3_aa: CASSYSPTGYYEQYF; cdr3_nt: TGTGCCAGCAGTTACTCCCCGACAGGTTACTACGAGCAGTACTTC
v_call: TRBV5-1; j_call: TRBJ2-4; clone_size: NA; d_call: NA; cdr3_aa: CASSLGRGWGNIQYF; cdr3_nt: TGCGCCAGCAGCTTGGGCAGGGGATGGGGGAACATTCAGTACTTC
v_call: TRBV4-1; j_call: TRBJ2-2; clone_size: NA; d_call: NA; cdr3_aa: CASSQEVTANTGELFF; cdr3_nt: TGCGCCAGCAGCCAAGAGGTTACAGCTAACACCGGGGAGCTGTTTTTT
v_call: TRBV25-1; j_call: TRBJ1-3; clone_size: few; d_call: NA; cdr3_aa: CASSEPGVSGNTIYF; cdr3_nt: TGTGCCAGCAGTGAACCGGGGGTCAGCGGAAACACCATATATTTT
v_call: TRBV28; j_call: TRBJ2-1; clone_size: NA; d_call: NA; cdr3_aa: CASSLAGRVYNEQFF; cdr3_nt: TGTGCCAGCAGTTTGGCGGGGAGAGTATACAATGAGCAGTTCTTC
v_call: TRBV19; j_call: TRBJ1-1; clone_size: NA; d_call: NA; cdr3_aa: CASSRTANTEAFF; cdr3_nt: TGTGCCAGTAGCCGGACAGCTAACACTGAAGCTTTCTTT
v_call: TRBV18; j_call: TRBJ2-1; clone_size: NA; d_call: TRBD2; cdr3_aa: CASSPLGLAGVGSSYNEQFF; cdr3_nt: TGTGCCAGCTCACCTCTAGGGCTAGCGGGAGTGGGAAGCTCCTACAATGAGCAGTTCTTC
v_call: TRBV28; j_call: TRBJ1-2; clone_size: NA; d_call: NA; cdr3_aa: CASTSSGQGSGYTF; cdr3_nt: TGTGCCAGCACCTCTTCGGGTCAGGGTAGTGGCTACACCTTC